The next 9 T cell receptor beta chains were all read from a single sample in a study of blood T cells in healthy people across ages. A sample-barcoded 5' primer and a J-beta primer mix were used in a second PCR of about 6 to 12 cycles. TCRdb itself ran the 5' RACE reads through MiXCR, one entry per CDR3 protein. The data hold 1 million or so distinct CDR3 sequences, with under 30% observed a single time. These data were also filed under a second study, of T cells of mothers and their children.

What was sequenced was blood. Every receptor here comes from a girl aged 2 to 9 in good health.

In its sample, this clonotype was seen a few times. This chain uses TRBV7-2 with TRBJ2-7; 9 bases map to TRBD1. The CDR3 totals 14 residues. V shed 8 bases, J shed 3 bases, and the junction held 8 bases outside the gene matches. Germline CDR1 is SGHTA and CDR2 is FQGNSA. CDR3 DNA: TGTGCCAGCGCAACGGGACAGGGAATCTACGAGCAGTACTTC. It yields the protein CASATGQGIYEQYF.

This clonotype was observed at least ten times. This sequence joins TRBV29-1 and TRBJ2-1, with D tentatively TRBD2 (6 bases). The CDR3 length is 15 residues. The V gene lost 1 base and the J gene lost 3 bases, with 13 bases spanning the gap. Germline loops: CDR1 SQVTM, CDR2 ANQGSEA. The CDR3 loop is CSVEGVGGSYNEQFF. In nucleotides, the CDR3 is TGCAGCGTTGAAGGGGTTGGAGGGAGCTACAATGAGCAGTTCTTC.

The rearrangement links TRBV19 to TRBJ2-4, with D perhaps matching TRBD1 or TRBD2 (5 bases each). The CDR3 length is 18 residues. Germline V lookup: CDR1 LNHDA, CDR2 SQIVND (reference sequence). Trimming took off 3 bases at V and 7 bases at J, with 25 bases between the two ends. In nucleotides, the CDR3 is TGTGCCAGTAGTATTCGACATTGGGGGAGATTGCCCTGGAACATTCAGTACTTC. It is translated as CASSIRHWGRLPWNIQYF.

This clonotype was detected only a few times. V gene TRBV7-2 combines with J gene TRBJ2-5; TRBD1 aligns across 9 bases. CDR1 SGHTA and CDR2 FQGNSA come from the germline V gene. J lost 7 bases, V lost 3 bases, and 3 bases had no gene match. This CDR3 is built from 13 residues. This chain's CDR3 is CASSLGQGVTQYF. The DNA for the CDR3 is TGTGCCAGCAGCTTGGGACAGGGCGTGACCCAGTACTTC.

There are a few counts of this clonotype. The chain carries TRBV13 and TRBJ2-5; 8 bases fit TRBD2. The J segment lost 5 bases and the V segment lost 8 bases, leaving 13 bases of the junction unmatched. Germline V gene lookup returns CDR1 PRHDT and CDR2 FYEKMQ (reference sequence). The CDR3 has 15 amino acids. This chain's CDR3 is CASRRRLARWETQYF. The DNA for the CDR3 is TGTGCCAGCCGGCGCAGACTAGCGCGGTGGGAGACCCAGTACTTC.

The chain has TRBV4-2 and TRBJ2-5; D is possibly TRBD2 (6 bases). The end of the DNA is better explained by TRBJ2-7, so the J call may be wrong. There are 13 residues in the CDR3. Germline V lookup: CDR1 LGHNA, CDR2 YNFKEQ. CDR3 loop: CASSPLSGYEQYF. In DNA form, the CDR3 reads TGTGCCAGCAGCCCTCTTAGCGGCTACGAGCAGTACTTC.

This clonotype occurred a few times. The chain uses TRBV6-1 and TRBJ2-2; D unclear. Germline V gene lookup returns CDR1 MNHNS and CDR2 SASEGT. V shed 1 base and J shed 0 bases, with 9 bases lying between them. This CDR3 contains 16 residues. Here the CDR3 reads CASSEDNGSNTGELFF. CDR3 sequence (DNA): TGTGCCAGCAGTGAAGATAACGGATCGAACACCGGGGAGCTGTTTTTT.

This clonotype was seen only a few times. The CDR3 coding sequence is TGCAGTGCCCCATACGATAGGATCTACTATGGCTACACCTTC. It translates to CSAPYDRIYYGYTF. The chain couples TRBV20-1 to TRBJ1-2; D remains ambiguous. V lost 6 bases, J lost 3 bases, and 17 bases lay in between. Looked up from germline, CDR1 is DFQATT and CDR2 is SNEGSKA (reference sequence). This CDR3 has 14 amino acids.

The chain carries TRBV4-1 and TRBJ1-1, with TRBD1 as a possible D gene (6 bases). The length of the CDR3 is 13 residues. Germline values: CDR1 MGHRA, CDR2 YSYEKL. With 7 bases removed from V and 7 bases from J, the gap between germline ends came to 16 bases. In DNA form, the CDR3 reads TGCGCCAGCATCAAGACAGGAGAAGGTGAAGCTTTCTTT. The encoded protein is CASIKTGEGEAFF.